A selection of T cell receptor beta chains follows, all from one sample in a study of shared clonotypes between healthy human individuals. The table came from immunoSEQ multiplex PCR; TCRdb's copy has only in-frame clones and leaves some out. Among about 360,000 clones listed, more than 60% were seen once. Sequencing was done on a sample of memory CD4+ T cells sorted from blood. Receptors originate from a man between 25 and 39 years old in good health. The CDR3 runs from the conserved cysteine through the conserved F or W. Not every row has a clone size; where given, it reads once, few, many or a size class.

j_call v_call clone_size cdr3_aa
TRBJ1-5 TRBV18 once CASSPPPGQGSTQPNQPQHF
TRBJ2-5 TRBV28 NA CASSLSQALTGAETQYF
TRBJ2-7 TRBV7-2 NA CASSSDGPRRHEQYF
TRBJ2-1 TRBV28 NA CASDGTSVLGEQFF
TRBJ2-7 TRBV5-6 NA CASSLGPRGEQYF
TRBJ2-1 TRBV5-4 NA CASSLRIGTSGHNEQFF
TRBJ2-1 TRBV5-1 NA CASSLVGEPYNEQFF
TRBJ2-7 TRBV30 few CAWSRGVRYEQYF
TRBJ2-3 TRBV19 NA CASSKVFGRDTDTQYF
TRBJ2-3 TRBV11-2 NA CASSLTGTILSTDTQYF
TRBJ1-1 TRBV28 NA CASYSQGKEAFF
TRBJ2-7 TRBV5-4 NA CASSYLSGGYEQYF
TRBJ2-7 TRBV11-2 once CASSSDRGGTKQYF
TRBJ2-2 TRBV12-5 few CASGLSWGTGRGFGELFF
TRBJ1-2 TRBV19 NA CASRLATGTYGYTF
TRBJ2-3 TRBV18 few CASSHTDTQYF
TRBJ2-7 TRBV11-3 NA CASSLGLAGAYEQYF
TRBJ2-1 TRBV6-5 NA CASSYTWTSSTEQFF
TRBJ1-3 TRBV5-4 few CASSFLGPYSGNTIYF
TRBJ1-2 TRBV19 few CASSTKTGAGGYTF
TRBJ2-1 TRBV7-2 once CASSLELAGEGNEQFF
TRBJ2-3 TRBV27 NA CASSFLDRGDTQYF
TRBJ2-7 TRBV4-3 NA CASSRQTSGSYEQYF
TRBJ2-7 TRBV28 once CASSSPSTSGGYEQYF
TRBJ2-7 TRBV28 NA CASCGTVSYEQYF
TRBJ2-5 TRBV5-6 NA CASSLGNTGYETQYF
TRBJ2-7 TRBV7-3 NA CASSPDPPYEQYF
TRBJ2-1 TRBV6-6 NA CASGSGWNEQFF
TRBJ2-7 TRBV27 few CASSLSAGVYEQYF
TRBJ1-1 TRBV11-3 NA CASSLSGQGNTEAFF
TRBJ2-7 TRBV9 NA CASSVNNYEQYF
TRBJ2-3 TRBV18 NA CASSPAVGFDTQYF
TRBJ2-7 TRBV5-5 NA CASSPAPGTYEQYF
TRBJ1-2 TRBV10-2 few CASSPNRAGYTF
TRBJ1-1 TRBV13 NA CASSHNTEAFF
TRBJ2-2 TRBV9 NA CASSVGGTGYTGELFF
TRBJ2-3 TRBV5-1 NA CASSLAVAPDTQYF
TRBJ2-7 TRBV19 NA CASRAGGSSYEQYF
TRBJ2-7 TRBV15 NA CATGTGSKQYF
TRBJ2-7 TRBV7-2 NA CASSFPTTQGPTTYEQYF
TRBJ2-1 TRBV5-1 NA CASSLEGNEQFF
TRBJ2-7 TRBV11-1 NA CASSPQGAEQYF
TRBJ2-7 TRBV11-2 NA CASTREQSRAGNEQYF
TRBJ2-3 TRBV5-4 few CASSLWGRTGSDTQYF
TRBJ2-7 TRBV9 NA CASSVASGTLCSYEQYF
TRBJ1-2 TRBV30 few CAWTRDSGSYGYTF
TRBJ2-4 TRBV27 NA CASSFSGTGSNIQYF
TRBJ2-2 TRBV10-1 NA CASSDPSAGGKNTGELFF
TRBJ2-2 TRBV19 few CASRWSRTGELFF
TRBJ2-7 TRBV6-6 NA CASSRDGISYEQYF
TRBJ2-5 TRBV19 few CASSIRGETQYF
TRBJ2-3 TRBV19 NA CASARFGTDTQYF
TRBJ1-2 TRBV29-1 few CSVALAHANYGYTF
TRBJ2-1 TRBV28 NA CASRSSYNEQFF